The 27 T cell receptor beta chains listed next were all sequenced from one sample in a study of cytomegalovirus exposure and HLA in healthy donors. The primer mix had 60 Vbeta and 13 Jbeta primers. Clones were read by immunoSEQ multiplex PCR, and TCRdb kept only the in-frame ones, dropping some. The data show 95,000 to 100,000 clones, over 65% seen once. The sample was PBMCs. The receptors derive from a male donor in good health and CMV-seronegative.

The J gene is TRBJ2-1, the V gene TRBV5-1, with D perhaps TRBD1 (7 bases). Trimming took off 0 bases at V and 3 bases at J, with 10 bases between the two ends. Germline CDR1 is SGHRS and CDR2 is YFSETQ. CDR3 length: 15 residues. CDR3 nucleotides: TGCGCCAGCAGCTTGGCAGGGGGGAACTACAATGAGCAGTTCTTC. Encoded protein: CASSLAGGNYNEQFF.

The genes are TRBV7-9 and TRBJ2-7; 8 bases line up with TRBD1. V lost 7 bases, J lost 4 bases, and 9 bases stayed unmatched. CDR3 length: 14 amino acids. Germline V gene data show CDR1 as SEHNR and CDR2 as FQNEAQ (reference sequence). The CDR3 region has the DNA TGTGCCAGCAAGATCGACAGGGGTCCGTACGAGCAGTACTTC. This sequence encodes CASKIDRGPYEQYF.

This chain links TRBV19 with TRBJ1-5, with D perhaps TRBD1 (5 bases). Trimming cost V 1 base and J 5 bases, with 12 bases left between them. Germline assignment: CDR1 LNHDA and CDR2 SQIVND (reference sequence). The CDR3 length is 15 residues. The CDR3 region is CASSIAAVRDQPQHF. In nucleotides, the CDR3 is TGTGCCAGTAGTATAGCCGCAGTCAGGGATCAGCCCCAGCATTTT.

The chain combines TRBV27 with TRBJ2-6; unclear D gene. Trimming removed 7 bases at V and 3 bases at J, with 7 bases between. This CDR3 has 13 amino acids. The germline V gene has CDR1 MNHEY and CDR2 SMNVEV (reference sequence). CDR3 in DNA: TGTGCCAGCAAATCGGGTGGGGCCAACGTCCTGACTTTC. It yields the protein CASKSGGANVLTF.

The chain is built from TRBV7-9 and TRBJ2-1, with TRBD2 matching over 14 bases. The germline CDR1 and CDR2 sequences are SEHNR and FQNEAQ (reference sequence). Trimming took 8 bases from V and 7 from J; bases not matched to a gene: 4. This CDR3 contains 14 residues. CDR3 region: CASGRTSGRNEQFF. In nucleotides, the CDR3 is TGTGCCAGCGGCAGGACTAGCGGGAGGAATGAGCAGTTCTTC.

V usage is TRBV2 and J usage is TRBJ2-1; TRBD1 aligns across 10 bases. The CDR3 is 14 residues long. Germline V gives CDR1 SNHLY, CDR2 FYNNEI. V was clipped by 7 bases and J by 6 bases; unmatched bases: 6. In DNA form, the CDR3 reads TGTGCCAGCATCCTGGACAGGGGGATCAATGAGCAGTTCTTC. The encoded protein is CASILDRGINEQFF.

The chain uses TRBV27 and TRBJ1-4; no clear D gene. Trimming stripped 5 bases from V and 4 bases from J, with 8 bases between. Germline-derived CDR1 and CDR2 are MNHEY and SMNVEV (reference sequence). There are 13 residues in the CDR3. CDR3 sequence (DNA): TGTGCCAGCAGTCAGAGGATTAATGAAAAACTGTTTTTT. The encoded protein is CASSQRINEKLFF.

A few counts support this clone. CDR3 in DNA: TGTGCCAGCAGCTTAGAAGGAGATCAGCCCCAGCATTTT. It specifies CASSLEGDQPQHF. The rearrangement links TRBV7-9 to TRBJ1-5; no firm D call. CDR3 length equals 13 residues. Trimming removed 1 base at V and 5 bases at J, with 6 bases between. Germline lookup yields CDR1 SEHNR and CDR2 FQNEAQ (reference sequence).

The chain is built from TRBV30 and TRBJ2-1; the D gene is possibly TRBD2 (5 bases). Germline V lookup: CDR1 GTSNPN, CDR2 SVGIG (reference sequence). The CDR3 has 16 amino acids. V was shortened by 4 bases and J by 0 bases, with 16 bases between the two germline ends. Here the CDR3 reads CAWNRPSGISYNEQFF. CDR3 coding DNA: TGTGCCTGGAATAGACCAAGCGGAATCTCCTACAATGAGCAGTTCTTC.

This sequence joins TRBV6-6 and TRBJ2-7; 9 bases are shared with TRBD1. The CDR3 runs 14 residues. After removal of 8 bases from V and 3 bases from J, the junction contained 8 bases not matched to a gene. Germline V gene lookup returns CDR1 MNHNY and CDR2 SVGAGI (reference sequence). CDR3 residues: CASGQGTGSYEQYF. In nucleotides, the CDR3 is TGTGCCAGCGGACAAGGGACAGGGAGCTACGAGCAGTACTTC.

This clone has only a few counts. The chain couples TRBV29-1 to TRBJ1-2, with D perhaps matching TRBD1 (5 bases). Germline V lookup: CDR1 SQVTM, CDR2 ANQGSEA. With 7 bases removed from V and 0 bases from J, the gap between germline ends came to 18 bases. The CDR3 is made up of 15 amino acids. The CDR3 is CSAGGVAATNYGYTF. DNA for the CDR3: TGCAGCGCCGGAGGGGTTGCGGCAACTAACTATGGCTACACCTTC.

This rearrangement joins TRBV7-6 to TRBJ2-7; 8 positions match TRBD1. From germline, CDR1 is SGHVS and CDR2 FNYEAQ. Trimming removed 5 bases from V and 6 bases from J; junction bases left unmatched: 12. The CDR3 contains 15 residues. This CDR3 is CASSISGGLTSEQYF. The CDR3 nucleotides are TGTGCCAGCAGCATTTCAGGGGGCTTAACGAGCGAGCAGTACTTC.

This chain joins TRBV5-1 and TRBJ1-1, with TRBD1 matching 7 bases. J was trimmed by 2 bases and V by 6 bases; bases with no gene match: 10. Germline V CDR1 and CDR2: SGHRS, YFSETQ. The CDR3 runs 15 residues. CDR3 amino acids: CASTWVPGGNTEAFF. CDR3 sequence (DNA): TGCGCCAGCACCTGGGTGCCAGGGGGAAACACTGAAGCTTTCTTT. The full variable domain, with the rest looked up from reference TRBV5-1 and TRBJ1-1, is KAGVTQTPRYLIKTRGQQVTLSCSPISGHRSVSWYQQTPGQGLQFLFEYFSETQRNKGNFPGRFSGRQFSNSRSEMNVSTLELGDSALYLCASTWVPGGNTEAFFGQGTRLTVV.

The genes are TRBV30 and TRBJ1-1; maybe TRBD1 (5 bases). The CDR3 contains 12 residues. The V and J ends lost 0 bases and 7 bases respectively, with 9 bases between them. Germline V lookup: CDR1 GTSNPN, CDR2 SVGIG (reference sequence). CDR3 coding DNA: TGTGCCTGGAGTGTGGGGCAGCGTGAAGCTTTCTTT. It is translated as CAWSVGQREAFF.

The CDR3 bases are TGCGCCAGCAGCCCACGGCAGGGGGCAATCAATGAGCAGTTCTTC. It is translated as CASSPRQGAINEQFF. This chain connects TRBV5-1 to TRBJ2-1, with TRBD1 matching 8 bases. The germline CDR1 and CDR2 sequences are SGHRS and YFSETQ. The CDR3 runs to 15 residues. Losses at the gene ends were 4 bases for V and 6 bases for J; bases not matched to a gene: 9.

The chain recombines TRBV29-1 with TRBJ2-7; D might be TRBD1 (5 bases). Trimming cost V 4 bases and J 4 bases, with 14 bases left between them. This CDR3 has 13 amino acids. Germline CDR1 SQVTM, CDR2 ANQGSEA. CDR3 nucleotides: TGCAGCGTTGCGGTGGTGGGGCATTACGAGCAGTACTTC. Translation: CSVAVVGHYEQYF.

The chain couples TRBV9 to TRBJ2-3; no clear D. Trimming pared 1 base from V and 2 bases from J, leaving 11 bases between. In germline, CDR1 is SGDLS, CDR2 YYNGEE. The CDR3 has 15 residues. The CDR3 nucleotides read TGTGCCAGCAGCGTACTTGGCACCTTCACAGATACGCAGTATTTT. Amino acids: CASSVLGTFTDTQYF.

This clone appeared a single time. V usage is TRBV4-2 and J usage is TRBJ2-2; D possibly corresponds to TRBD1 (6 bases). Trimming left V 0 bases short and J 10 bases short, with 15 bases between. Per germline, CDR1 LGHNA and CDR2 YNFKEQ. The CDR3 has 15 residues. The CDR3 coding sequence is TGTGCCAGCAGCCAAGAACAGGGAGTTGATCCGGAGCTGTTTTTT. It encodes CASSQEQGVDPELFF.

The chain uses TRBV18 and TRBJ2-1, with a tentative D call TRBD2 (6 bases). This CDR3 spans 14 amino acids. Per the germline V gene, CDR1 is KGHSH and CDR2 is LQKENI. V lost 1 base and J lost 5, with 9 bases in between. Here the CDR3 reads CASSPQRVNNEQFF. The CDR3 bases are TGTGCCAGCTCACCACAGCGGGTAAACAATGAGCAGTTCTTC.

The rearrangement uses TRBV15 and TRBJ1-5; 10 bases map to TRBD1. V was clipped by 0 bases and J by 2 bases; unmatched bases: 1. This CDR3 spans 16 amino acids. Germline V gene sequence: CDR1 LNHNV, CDR2 YYDKDF (reference sequence). For the CDR3, the DNA is TGTGCCACCAGCAGAGAGGGGACAGGGGGCAATCAGCCCCAGCATTTT. It yields the protein CATSREGTGGNQPQHF.

The chain combines TRBV7-8 with TRBJ2-7; 7 bases are a match to TRBD1. V was clipped by 4 bases and J by 3 bases; unmatched bases: 12. Germline V CDR1 and CDR2: SGHVS, FQNEAQ. This CDR3 contains 16 residues. CDR3 DNA: TGTGCCAGCAGCTGGGAGACAGGGACGGGGAGCTACGAGCAGTACTTC. Its protein product is CASSWETGTGSYEQYF.

The chain uses TRBV28 and TRBJ2-1; D may be TRBD1 (5 bases). There are 13 residues in the CDR3. CDR1 is MDHEN and CDR2 is SYDVKM in the germline V gene. Trimming removed 1 base from V and 6 bases from J, with 7 bases in between. The CDR3 DNA is TGTGCCAGCAGTTTATATGGGGCCAATGAGCAGTTCTTC. This sequence encodes CASSLYGANEQFF.

The chain employs TRBV10-3 and TRBJ1-5; TRBD1 matches 9 bases. Losses at the gene ends were 10 bases for V and 7 bases for J; bases not matched to a gene: 14. The CDR3 consists of 15 residues. CDR1 and CDR2 from the germline V gene are ENHRY and SYGVKD. CDR3 in DNA: TGTGCCACCGAGGCAGATGGGACAGGGAGCCAGCCCCAGCATTTT. It yields the protein CATEADGTGSQPQHF.

This chain uses TRBV4-1 with TRBJ2-5; a possible D gene is TRBD2 (6 bases). The length of the CDR3 is 15 residues. Germline values: CDR1 MGHRA, CDR2 YSYEKL. With 4 bases removed from V and 4 bases from J, the gap between germline ends came to 16 bases. The CDR3 sequence is CASSPLTRDSETQYF. The CDR3 DNA follows: TGCGCCAGCAGCCCACTAACTAGGGACTCAGAGACCCAGTACTTC.

This chain uses TRBV29-1 with TRBJ2-1; 10 nucleotides match TRBD1. The CDR3 loop spans 12 amino acids. V was pared by 6 bases and J by 7 bases, with 3 bases of the junction left unmatched. The germline CDR1 and CDR2 sequences are SQVTM and ANQGSEA. The CDR3 region has the DNA TGCAGCGTAGGGGGACAGGGGAATGAGCAGTTCTTC. Protein product: CSVGGQGNEQFF.

J is TRBJ2-2 and V is TRBV7-9, with D hard to call. Germline-derived CDR1 and CDR2 are SEHNR and FQNEAQ (reference sequence). This CDR3 is built from 14 residues. The ends were cut back, 5 bases at V and 1 base at J, with 8 bases in the middle. CDR3 region: CASSLSLNTGELFF. Here the CDR3 DNA reads TGTGCCAGCAGCCTTAGTCTGAACACCGGGGAGCTGTTTTTT. Filled out from reference TRBV7-9 and TRBJ2-2, the complete variable domain reads DTGVSQNPRHKITKRGQNVTFRCDPISEHNRLYWYRQTLGQGPEFLTYFQNEAQLEKSRLLSDRFSAERPKGSFSTLEIQRTEQGDSAMYLCASSLSLNTGELFFGEGSRLTVL.

This clone was seen only a few times. The chain has TRBV6-4 and TRBJ1-4, with D unclear. This CDR3 spans 15 amino acids. Germline CDR1 MRHNA, CDR2 SNTAGT. V dropped 3 bases and J dropped 8 bases, with 16 bases sitting between them. The CDR3 sequence: CASSEVAGFEEKLFF. CDR3 coding DNA: TGTGCCAGCAGTGAAGTTGCGGGATTCGAAGAAAAACTGTTTTTT.